The clone carrying this TCR beta chain showed up many times. From germline, CDR1 is MDHEN and CDR2 SYDVKM. V lost 5 bases, J lost 3 bases, and 17 bases lay in between. This CDR3 contains 15 residues. What was amplified from RNA transcripts were TCR beta CDR3 regions. The TCR CDR3 first-round RT-PCR relied on the HTBI primer set. MiXCR, applied by TCRdb to the multiplex PCR reads, yields one record per CDR3 protein. Among 400,000 or so distinct CDR3 sequences listed, approximately 14% were seen once. The data were taken from a study of T cells in Graves' hyperthyroidism and ophthalmopathy. This receptor was identified in a woman in her 30s with Graves' ophthalmopathy. The sequencing sample was made of blood. The V gene is TRBV28, the J gene TRBJ2-7; D call uncertain. CDR3 amino acids: CASSTSSGGFYEQYF. The DNA for the CDR3 is TGTGCCAGCAGTACGTCCTCGGGTGGTTTCTACGAGCAGTACTTC.